The present T cell receptor beta chain was sequenced within a study of shared clonotypes between healthy human individuals. Naive-designated CD8 cells lacked CD45RO, were positively enriched for CCR7, and omitted terminally differentiated effector memory CD45RA+ cells. V lost 0 bases, J lost 2 bases, and 14 bases lay in between. Germline CDR1 reads SGDLS; CDR2 reads YYNGEE. The CDR3 sequence is 16 residues long. Clones were read by immunoSEQ multiplex PCR, and TCRdb kept only the in-frame ones, dropping some. The data show roughly 810,000 clones, roughly 96% seen once. The clonotype originates from a man aged 30 to 39 in good health. Sequenced material: naive CD8+ T cells sorted from blood. This chain connects TRBV9 to TRBJ1-2; D gene uncertain. CDR3 DNA: TGTGCCAGCAGCGTAGATCCGCGACACCGAAACTATGGCTACACCTTC. Amino acid sequence: CASSVDPRHRNYGYTF.